This T cell receptor (beta chain) was observed in a study of T cell responses to AZD1222 COVID-19 vaccine. Regarding the study as a whole: Repertoire collection took place solely once the T cell response had peaked. Spike-specific TCR breadth and depth both grew after two AZD1222 doses.

The table lists this clone with a count of one. What it recognizes is unknown. Generated by immunoSEQ multiplex PCR, the TCRdb table keeps only in-frame clones and is missing some. The table records 60,000 to 90,000 clones, about nine tenths of them present only once. Trimming left V 0 bases short and J 5 bases short, with 7 bases between. CDR3 length: 13 residues. Germline assignment: CDR1 LNHNV and CDR2 YYDKDF (reference sequence). The analysis combined second doses at about 4 or about 12 weeks. V and J are TRBV15 and TRBJ2-5, with D unresolved. This TCR was recovered from an adult who received the AZD1222 COVID-19 vaccine. The source material was peripheral blood, sampled 28 days after the second AZD1222 dose. CDR3 bases: TGTGCCACCAGCAGAGACCCCCAGGAGACCCAGTACTTC. This translates into CATSRDPQETQYF.